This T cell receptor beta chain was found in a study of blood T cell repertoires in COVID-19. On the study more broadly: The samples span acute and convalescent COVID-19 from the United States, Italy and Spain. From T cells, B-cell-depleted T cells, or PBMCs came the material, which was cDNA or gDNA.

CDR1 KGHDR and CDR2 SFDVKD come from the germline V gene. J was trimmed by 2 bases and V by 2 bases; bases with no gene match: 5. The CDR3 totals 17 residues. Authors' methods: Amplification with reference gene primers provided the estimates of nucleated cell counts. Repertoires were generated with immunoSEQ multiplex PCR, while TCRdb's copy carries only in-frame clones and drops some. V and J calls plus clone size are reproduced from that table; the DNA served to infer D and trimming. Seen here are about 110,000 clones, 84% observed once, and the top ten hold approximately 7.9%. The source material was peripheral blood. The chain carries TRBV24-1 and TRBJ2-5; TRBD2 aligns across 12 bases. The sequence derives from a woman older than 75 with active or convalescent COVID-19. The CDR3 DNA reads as TGTGCCACCAGTGATTCCGGACTAGCGGGAATGCAAGAGACCCAGTACTTC. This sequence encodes CATSDSGLAGMQETQYF.